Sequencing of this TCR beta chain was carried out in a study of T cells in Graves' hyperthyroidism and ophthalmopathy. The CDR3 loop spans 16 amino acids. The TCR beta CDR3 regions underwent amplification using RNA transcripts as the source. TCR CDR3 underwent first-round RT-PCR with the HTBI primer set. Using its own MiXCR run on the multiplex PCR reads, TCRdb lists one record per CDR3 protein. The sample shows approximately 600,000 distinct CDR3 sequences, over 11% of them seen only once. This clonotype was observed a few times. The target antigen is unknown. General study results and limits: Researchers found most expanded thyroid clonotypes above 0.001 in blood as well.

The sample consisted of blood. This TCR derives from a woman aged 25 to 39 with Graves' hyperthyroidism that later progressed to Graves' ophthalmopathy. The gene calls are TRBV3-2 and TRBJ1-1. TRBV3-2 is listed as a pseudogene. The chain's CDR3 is CARNTFAFTPNTEAFF. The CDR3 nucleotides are TGTGCCAGGAATACCTTCGCCTTTACCCCGAACACTGAAGCTTTCTTT.